A selection of T cell receptor beta chains follows, all from one sample in a study of tumor-infiltrating lymphocytes in oesophageal squamous cell carcinoma. One entry per CDR3 protein, called by TCRdb with MiXCR from the PCR reads. Of roughly 20,000 distinct CDR3 sequences in the sample, 30% to 50% were seen once. Input material: blood. The receptors come from a male donor with esophageal squamous cell carcinoma. Each CDR3 is given with its conserved first and last residue. A D gene is named only where the DNA matches it firmly. The size entry is marked missing in some rows and otherwise reads once, few, many or a size class.

cdr3_aa,cdr3_nt,clone_size,v_call,d_call,j_call
CASRPDGSWTQYF,TGTGCTAGCAGACCGGACGGGTCGTGGACCCAGTACTTC,medium-sized,TRBV7-7,NA,TRBJ2-5
CASSLVGAVEQYF,TGTGCCAGCAGCTTAGTAGGGGCGGTCGAGCAGTACTTC,NA,TRBV7-2,NA,TRBJ2-7
CSAFVGGTDTQYF,TGCAGTGCCTTCGTAGGCGGCACAGATACGCAGTATTTT,few,TRBV20-1,NA,TRBJ2-3
CASSLGPVGLWLHLRF,NA,many,TRBV27,NA,TRBJ2-6
CASKLAGAAYEQYF,TGTGCCAGCAAACTAGCGGGAGCGGCTTACGAGCAGTACTTC,NA,TRBV12-3/TRBV12-4,TRBD2,TRBJ2-7
CASSDSLDSRETQYF,TGTGCCAGCAGTGATTCACTAGATAGTCGAGAGACCCAGTACTTC,many,TRBV2,NA,TRBJ2-5
CATRLAVQYEQYF,TGTGCCACCCGACTAGCGGTCCAATACGAGCAGTACTTC,few,TRBV6-1,TRBD2,TRBJ2-7
CASSSRQISGNTIYF,TGTGCCAGCAGTTCCCGACAGATCTCTGGAAACACCATATATTTT,NA,TRBV6-2/TRBV6-3,NA,TRBJ1-3
CASSPSGERQFF,TGTGCCAGCAGCCCTTCGGGAGAAAGGCAGTTCTTC,few,TRBV7-2,NA,TRBJ2-1
CSATSRDREAFF,TGCAGTGCAACCTCTCGGGACCGCGAAGCTTTCTTT,few,TRBV20-1,NA,TRBJ1-1
CASSQSTAYGYTF,TGTGCCAGCAGCCAGTCAACGGCGTATGGCTACACCTTC,many,TRBV14,NA,TRBJ1-2
CATSDSHVLGKNEQYF,TGTGCCACCAGTGATTCCCATGTACTGGGAAAGAATGAGCAGTACTTC,many,TRBV24-1,NA,TRBJ2-7
CASSQDLGVEELFF,TGTGCCAGCAGCCAAGATCTCGGGGTCGAGGAGCTGTTTTTT,NA,TRBV14,NA,TRBJ2-2
CASSLREGHYNEQFF,TGTGCCAGCAGCTTACGGGAGGGCCACTACAATGAGCAGTTCTTC,many,TRBV4-2,TRBD2,TRBJ2-1
CASSLAGGSGWTGGFYEQFF,TGTGCCAGCAGCTTAGCGGGGGGAAGTGGATGGACAGGGGGCTTCTACGAGCAGTTCTTC,NA,TRBV7-6,TRBD1,TRBJ2-1
CASSPRDTYSNQPQHF,TGTGCCAGCAGCCCCCGGGACACATATAGCAATCAGCCCCAGCATTTT,NA,TRBV12-3/TRBV12-4,NA,TRBJ1-5
CASSLTGSPTSEQYF,TGTGCTAGCAGCTTAACGGGGTCCCCCACCAGCGAGCAGTACTTC,medium-sized,TRBV7-7,NA,TRBJ2-7
CASSRRGTGVNEQYF,TGTGCCAGCAGTAGACGCGGGACAGGAGTTAACGAGCAGTACTTC,NA,TRBV6-1,TRBD1,TRBJ2-7
CAISVTGTGFNEQYF,TGTGCCATCAGTGTCACCGGGACAGGGTTCAACGAGCAGTACTTC,many,TRBV10-3,TRBD1,TRBJ2-7
CASRTGGQQTQYF,TGTGCCAGCAGAACAGGGGGCCAACAGACCCAGTACTTC,NA,TRBV6-6,TRBD1,TRBJ2-5
CASSLRSNTEAFF,TGTGCCAGCAGCTTAAGGTCGAACACTGAAGCTTTCTTT,few,TRBV7-6,NA,TRBJ1-1
CASSLVVSYNEQFF,TGTGCCAGCAGCTTAGTCGTCAGCTACAATGAGCAGTTCTTC,NA,TRBV7-4,NA,TRBJ2-1
CASSAGTVNEQFF,TGCGCCAGCAGCGCCGGGACAGTCAATGAGCAGTTCTTC,many,TRBV5-1,TRBD1,TRBJ2-1
CASSSRGNLGSYNEQFF,TGTGCCAGCAGCTCAAGGGGGAATCTAGGCTCCTACAATGAGCAGTTCTTC,NA,TRBV7-3,NA,TRBJ2-1
CASSPPTSGNQETQYF,TGTGCCAGCTCACCACCGACTAGCGGGAACCAAGAGACCCAGTACTTC,NA,TRBV18,TRBD2,TRBJ2-5
CASSLGGSGSAYEQYF,TGTGCCAGCAGCTTAGGGGGATCAGGGTCAGCCTACGAGCAGTACTTC,NA,TRBV7-8,NA,TRBJ2-7
CASSSNPGQGADTEAFF,TGTGCCAGCTCATCAAACCCGGGACAGGGGGCGGACACTGAAGCTTTCTTT,many,TRBV18,TRBD1,TRBJ1-1
CASPPQGSDTGELFF,TGTGCCAGCCCACCCCAGGGGTCAGACACCGGGGAGCTGTTTTTT,many,TRBV6-1,NA,TRBJ2-2